One sample yielded the 25 T cell receptor beta chains listed below, sequenced in a study of somatic mutations in cytotoxic T cells in rheumatoid arthritis. Repertoires were generated with immunoSEQ multiplex PCR, while TCRdb's copy carries only in-frame clones and drops some. The sample carries some 11,000 clones, 65% to 80% recorded once. Specimen: CD8+ T cells sorted from blood. The receptors originated from an adult with rheumatoid arthritis.

The rearrangement links TRBV6-1 to TRBJ1-2; a possible D gene is TRBD1 (5 bases). CDR1 MNHNS and CDR2 SASEGT come from the germline V gene. This CDR3 comprises 13 residues. V lost 1 base, J lost 8 bases, and 11 bases lay in between. As DNA, the CDR3 is TGTGCCAGCAGTGAAGTGGGGCCAGGAGGCTACACCTTC. Its protein is CASSEVGPGGYTF.

This clone was counted a few times. The rearrangement joins TRBV2 to TRBJ2-7, with D tentatively TRBD1 or TRBD2 (5 bases each). Germline V gene lookup returns CDR1 SNHLY and CDR2 FYNNEI. The CDR3 consists of 12 residues. V was shortened by 11 bases and J by 4 bases, with 15 bases between the two germline ends. CDR3 sequence reads: CAPRDVGYEQYF. The DNA for the CDR3 is TGTGCCCCCCGGGACGTAGGGTACGAGCAGTACTTC.

The chain combines TRBV19 with TRBJ1-2, with a tentative D call TRBD1 (6 bases). The V gene lost 3 bases and the J gene lost 3 bases, with 17 bases spanning the gap. CDR3 length equals 16 residues. From germline, CDR1 is LNHDA and CDR2 SQIVND (reference sequence). CDR3 coding DNA: TGTGCCAGTAGTATGGGGGTATGGGACAAAGACTATGGCTACACCTTC. Translating it yields CASSMGVWDKDYGYTF.

This clone showed up just once. V is TRBV6-1 and J is TRBJ1-2; 8 bases match TRBD1. Per germline, CDR1 MNHNS and CDR2 SASEGT. This CDR3 is 15 amino acids long. V gave up 5 bases and J gave up 4 bases; unmatched junction bases: 9. The chain's CDR3 is CASSTRDRTIYGYTF. CDR3 coding DNA: TGTGCCAGCAGTACCCGGGACAGGACGATCTATGGCTACACCTTC.

This clone was found once. The genes are TRBV5-1 and TRBJ2-3; D is possibly TRBD2 (6 bases). Germline V gene lookup returns CDR1 SGHRS and CDR2 YFSETQ. The CDR3 has 13 residues. Trimming removed 5 bases from V and 0 bases from J, with 7 bases in between. CDR3 in amino acids: CASRGGSTDTQYF. Here the CDR3 DNA reads TGCGCCAGCAGGGGGGGTAGCACAGATACGCAGTATTTT.

The chain employs TRBV7-2 and TRBJ2-3; 13 positions agree with TRBD2. The CDR3 is 16 amino acids. J was trimmed by 4 bases and V by 1 base; bases with no gene match: 2. CDR1 is SGHTA and CDR2 is FQGNSA in the germline V gene. DNA for the CDR3: TGTGCCAGCAGCTTAGGCGGACTAGCGGGGGCAGATACGCAGTATTTT. Its protein is CASSLGGLAGADTQYF.

V and J are TRBV28 and TRBJ1-5; possible D gene TRBD1, 5 bases. The CDR3 has 18 residues. Germline lookup yields CDR1 MDHEN and CDR2 SYDVKM. Trimming stripped 4 bases from V and 3 bases from J, with 22 bases between. The CDR3 bases are TGTGCCAGCAGTTCCGACCCTGTCGGGCAGGGTTACAATCAGCCCCAGCATTTT. Its protein product is CASSSDPVGQGYNQPQHF.

Comment on this clone: The junction departs from germline at one end; a sequencing error may be responsible. The chain is built from TRBV27 and TRBJ1-2, with D maybe TRBD1 (6 bases). The germline V gene has CDR1 MNHEY and CDR2 SMNVEV (reference sequence). CDR3 length: 12 amino acids. In nucleotides, the CDR3 is TGTGCCAGCTGCGATGGGGGGGGCCCTCCACGCTTC. This codes for CASCDGGGPPRF.

This clone was observed a few times. This chain links TRBV28 with TRBJ1-5; possible D gene TRBD1, 5 bases. Trimming shortened V by 6 bases and J by 3 bases, and 9 bases separated the two germline ends. The CDR3 runs to 13 residues. Germline lookup yields CDR1 MDHEN and CDR2 SYDVKM. CDR3 bases: TGTGCCAGCAGCGACAGCCTCAATCAGCCCCAGCATTTT. This sequence encodes CASSDSLNQPQHF.

The chain has TRBV29-1 and TRBJ2-1, with 11 nucleotides matching TRBD2. Germline V gene data show CDR1 as SQVTM and CDR2 as ANQGSEA. The V and J ends lost 7 bases and 5 bases, in that order; junction bases with no gene match: 7. There are 14 residues in the CDR3. CDR3 nucleotides: TGCAGCGCCCATAGCGGGGGGGCAAACAATGAGCAGTTCTTC. As protein: CSAHSGGANNEQFF.

The chain links TRBV7-9 to TRBJ2-7; D is perhaps TRBD1 (6 bases). CDR3 length: 16 amino acids. V was trimmed by 4 bases and J by 3 bases, leaving 19 bases between them. CDR1 and CDR2 (germline): SEHNR, FQNEAQ (reference sequence). CDR3 residues: CASSSRTEPNSYEQYF. CDR3 DNA sequence: TGTGCCAGCAGCTCGCGGACAGAACCAAACAGCTACGAGCAGTACTTC.

The chain joins TRBV27 to TRBJ2-2; 7 bases are shared with TRBD2. V lost 6 bases to trimming and J lost 6 bases; unmatched junction nucleotides: 1. The CDR3 length is 12 residues. Germline CDR1 is MNHEY and CDR2 is SMNVEV (reference sequence). The DNA of the CDR3 is TGTGCCAGCAGGGGGGGGGCCGGGGAGCTGTTTTTT. Translation gives CASRGGAGELFF.

J is TRBJ2-2 and V is TRBV27, with TRBD1 matching over 8 bases. CDR3 length equals 18 residues. V was clipped by 4 bases and J by 5 bases; unmatched bases: 15. Per germline, CDR1 MNHEY and CDR2 SMNVEV (reference sequence). DNA for the CDR3: TGTGCCAGCAGTTCAGCCACCATCCGACAGGGGCCTACCGGGGAGCTGTTTTTT. This translates into CASSSATIRQGPTGELFF.

This clone was counted between two and nine times. The chain carries TRBV7-9 and TRBJ2-7, with D uncertain. Trimming removed 3 bases at V and 2 bases at J, with 8 bases between. Germline CDR1 reads SEHNR; CDR2 reads FQNEAQ (reference sequence). This CDR3 has 13 residues. The CDR3: CASSFQVAYEQYF. CDR3 nucleotides: TGTGCCAGCAGCTTCCAGGTCGCCTACGAGCAGTACTTC.

This clone was observed a few times. V is TRBV2 and J is TRBJ2-7; D is perhaps TRBD1 (6 bases). V lost 4 bases, J lost 2 bases, and 6 bases lay in between. The germline CDR1 and CDR2 sequences are SNHLY and FYNNEI. The CDR3 spans 12 residues. The CDR3: CASSGTAYEQYF. As DNA, the CDR3 is TGTGCCAGCAGTGGGACAGCCTACGAGCAGTACTTC.

DNA for the CDR3: TGTGCCAGCAGCCCCGGGACTAGCGGGGGTGACACCGGGGAGCTGTTTTTT. It specifies CASSPGTSGGDTGELFF. V is TRBV7-8 and J is TRBJ2-2; 14 bases agree with TRBD2. The trim removed 5 bases at V and 3 bases at J, leaving 5 bases unmatched. CDR1 and CDR2 from the germline V gene are SGHVS and FQNEAQ. The CDR3 spans 17 residues.

The rearrangement links TRBV14 to TRBJ2-7; D may be TRBD1 (6 bases). The CDR3 loop spans 13 amino acids. Germline loops: CDR1 SGHDN, CDR2 FVKESK. Trimming pared 3 bases from V and 3 bases from J, leaving 9 bases between. Here the CDR3 DNA reads TGTGCCAGCAGCCATGGACAGTTCTACGAGCAGTACTTC. Translating it yields CASSHGQFYEQYF.

J is TRBJ2-5 and V is TRBV6-5, with 7 bases aligning to TRBD2. CDR1 and CDR2 from the germline V gene are MNHEY and SVGAGI. The CDR3 is 13 residues long. V dropped 2 bases and J dropped 10; count of bases not matched to a gene: 7. CDR3 in amino acids: CASSYSGAGDQYF. The DNA for the CDR3 is TGTGCCAGCAGTTACAGCGGGGCCGGGGACCAGTACTTC.

The chain couples TRBV27 to TRBJ2-7; tentatively, D is TRBD1 or TRBD2 (6 bases each). Trimming removed 8 bases from V and 5 bases from J, with 16 bases in between. The CDR3 runs 13 residues. CDR1 is MNHEY and CDR2 is SMNVEV in the germline V gene (reference sequence). This chain's CDR3 is CASFNQGTHEQYF. The CDR3, as DNA: TGTGCCAGCTTTAATCAGGGGACTCACGAGCAGTACTTC.

J is TRBJ2-1 and V is TRBV4-2; D is undetermined. This CDR3 region has 13 residues. V gave up 0 bases and J gave up 4 bases, with 4 bases separating them. Germline V gene data show CDR1 as LGHNA and CDR2 as YNFKEQ. The CDR3 region is CASSQDPYNEQFF. The CDR3 DNA is TGTGCCAGCAGCCAAGATCCGTACAATGAGCAGTTCTTC.

V usage is TRBV6-5 and J usage is TRBJ2-7, with D uncertain. V lost 5 bases and J lost 7, with 21 bases in between. The germline V gene has CDR1 MNHEY and CDR2 SVGAGI. This CDR3 contains 15 residues. The CDR3 nucleotides read TGTGCCAGCAGTCCTTGGGCAGGTTTAAGGTATGAGCAGTACTTC. This sequence encodes CASSPWAGLRYEQYF.

The rearrangement links TRBV6-1 to TRBJ1-5; TRBD1 matches 8 bases. The CDR3 loop spans 14 amino acids. CDR1 and CDR2 (germline): MNHNS, SASEGT. V lost 5 bases, J lost 7 bases, and 7 bases stayed unmatched. DNA for the CDR3: TGTGCCAGCAGTACCACAGGGGGAGGCCAGCCCCAGCATTTT. This codes for CASSTTGGGQPQHF.

CDR3 amino acids: CASSSSYRGSQPQHF. CDR3 DNA sequence: TGTGCCAGCAGTTCGTCCTACAGGGGGTCTCAGCCCCAGCATTTT. The V gene is TRBV28, the J gene TRBJ1-5; 8 positions match TRBD1. The CDR3 totals 15 residues. The germline CDR1 and CDR2 sequences are MDHEN and SYDVKM. V shed 4 bases and J 6 bases; nucleotides not matched to a gene: 8. Full variable domain (rest looked up from reference TRBV28 and TRBJ1-5): DVKVTQSSRYLVKRTGEKVFLECVQDMDHENMFWYRQDPGLGLRLIYFSYDVKMKEKGDIPEGYSVSREKKERFSLILESASTNQTSMYLCASSSSYRGSQPQHFGDGTRLSIL.

The rearrangement joins TRBV5-6 to TRBJ1-4; TRBD1 matches 9 bases. CDR1 is SGHDT and CDR2 is YYEEEE in the germline V gene. CDR3 length equals 16 residues. Trimming took 1 base from V and 7 from J; bases not matched to a gene: 8. The CDR3, as DNA: TGTGCCAGCAGCTTGCCACAGGGGGCGGAGGGTGAAAAACTGTTTTTT. Its protein is CASSLPQGAEGEKLFF.

This clone was counted between two and nine times. This chain connects TRBV7-2 to TRBJ1-5; D ambiguous. Germline V gives CDR1 SGHTA, CDR2 FQGNSA. This CDR3 is 12 amino acids long. The V gene lost 2 bases and the J gene lost 9 bases, with 8 bases spanning the gap. The CDR3 spells CASSLSPGPQHF. The CDR3 nucleotides read TGTGCCAGCAGCTTATCCCCGGGGCCCCAGCATTTT.